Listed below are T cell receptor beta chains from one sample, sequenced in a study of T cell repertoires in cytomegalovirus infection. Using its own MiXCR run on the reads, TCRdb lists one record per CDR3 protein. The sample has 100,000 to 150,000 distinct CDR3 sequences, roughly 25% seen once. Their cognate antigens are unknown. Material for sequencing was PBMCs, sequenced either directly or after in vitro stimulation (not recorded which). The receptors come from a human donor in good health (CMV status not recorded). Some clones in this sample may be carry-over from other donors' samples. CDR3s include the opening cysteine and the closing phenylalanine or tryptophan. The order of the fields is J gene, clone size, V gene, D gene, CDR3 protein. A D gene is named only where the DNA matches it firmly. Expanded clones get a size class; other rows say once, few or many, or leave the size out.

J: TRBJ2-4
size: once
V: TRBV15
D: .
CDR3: CATSRDPPRGLAKNIQYF

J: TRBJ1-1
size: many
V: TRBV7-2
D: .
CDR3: CASRRRGLMNTEAFF

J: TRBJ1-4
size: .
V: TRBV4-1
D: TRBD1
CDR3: CASSPTGARTINGKLFF

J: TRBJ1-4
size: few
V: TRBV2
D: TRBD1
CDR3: CASITDRGTEKLFF

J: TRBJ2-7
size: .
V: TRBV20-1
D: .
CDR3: CSARDNRALSYEQYF

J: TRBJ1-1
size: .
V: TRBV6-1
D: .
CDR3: CASGGRAGTMNTEAFF

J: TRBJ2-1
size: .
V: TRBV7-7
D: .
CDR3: CASSLIGVPGEQFF

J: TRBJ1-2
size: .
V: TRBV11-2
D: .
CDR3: CASSLDLSLYGYTF

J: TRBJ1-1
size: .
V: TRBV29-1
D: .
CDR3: CSVLRENTEAFF

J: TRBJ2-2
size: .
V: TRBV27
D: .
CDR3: CASSFLTGVGAGELFF

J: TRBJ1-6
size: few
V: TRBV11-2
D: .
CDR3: CASGYRGQGNSPLHF

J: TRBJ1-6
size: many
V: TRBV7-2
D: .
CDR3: CASSLAEISHNSPLHF

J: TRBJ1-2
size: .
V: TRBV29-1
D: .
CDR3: CSVRPSPHHGYTF

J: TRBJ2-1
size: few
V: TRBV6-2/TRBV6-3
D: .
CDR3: CASSLAGTDNEQFF

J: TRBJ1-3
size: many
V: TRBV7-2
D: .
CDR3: CASSPSVDTIYF

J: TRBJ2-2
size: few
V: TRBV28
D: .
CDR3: CASSLGPGEVGELFF

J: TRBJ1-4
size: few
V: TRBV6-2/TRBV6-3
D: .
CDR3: CASNFAFGKLFF

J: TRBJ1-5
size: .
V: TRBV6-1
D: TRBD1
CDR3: CATRGTGVQPQHF

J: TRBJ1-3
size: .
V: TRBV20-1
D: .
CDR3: CSAGRTVGNTIYF

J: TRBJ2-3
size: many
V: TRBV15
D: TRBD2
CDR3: CATLEGGRATDTQYF

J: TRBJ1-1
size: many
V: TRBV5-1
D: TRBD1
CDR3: CASSTEGGGGTEAFF

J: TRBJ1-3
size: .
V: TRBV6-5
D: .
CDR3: CASSYSKDTQGNTIYF